This T cell receptor beta chain is from a study of OX40 agonist ivuxolimab in advanced cancers. Study-level background: In this trial design, patients received ivuxolimab intravenously at 0.01 to 10 mg/kg every 2 weeks. The group had a mean age of about 65 years, ranged from roughly 23 to 90, and was around 82% male.

Using immunoSEQ multiplex PCR, the repertoire was profiled, and TCRdb retains in-frame clones only, with some absent. The sample lists tens of thousands of clones, around four fifths occurring once. In the case of this clone: What it recognizes is unknown.

Germline assignment: CDR1 SNHLY and CDR2 FYNNEI. The CDR3 covers 15 residues. The V gene end was trimmed by 6 bases and the J gene end by 3 bases; junction bases not matched to a gene: 6. Study outcomes and limitations: Within 6 weeks, CD4+ and CD8+ blood T cells expanded clonally at 0.1 to 3.0 mg/kg.

The receptor's source is an adult with an advanced solid tumor such as melanoma, head and neck, liver or kidney cancer. This specimen consisted of CD4+ or CD8+ T cells sorted from blood, obtained in a trial of the OX40 agonist ivuxolimab. This chain connects TRBV2 to TRBJ2-3; 10 bases match TRBD1. The CDR3 is CASRMTGGRTDTQYF. The CDR3 DNA sequence: TGTGCCAGCAGGATGACAGGGGGCAGAACAGATACGCAGTATTTT.